This T cell receptor beta chain was captured in a study of blood T cell repertoires in COVID-19. Turning to the study itself: Acute-phase and convalescent COVID-19 samples originated in the United States, Italy and Spain. From T cells, B-cell-depleted T cells, or PBMCs came the material, which was cDNA or gDNA.

In the study's own analysis: Amplification from reference gene primers served as the basis for estimated nucleated cell counts. The data were produced by immunoSEQ multiplex PCR, yet TCRdb's version contains in-frame clones alone and is incomplete. The V and J calls and clone size come from that table; D and trimming were worked out from the DNA. The repertoire holds approximately 240,000 clones, with around 80% as singletons. Trimming removed 4 bases at V and 2 bases at J, with 16 bases between. This CDR3 comprises 16 residues. The germline gives CDR1 SGDLS, CDR2 YYNGEE. This clone was seen a single time.

The chain has TRBV9 and TRBJ2-1, with D unclear. Sequencing input: peripheral blood. This TCR derives from a woman aged 40-49 years with active or convalescent COVID-19. CDR3 coding DNA: TGTGCCAGCAGCCCGGTGCAATCCTCAACCTACAATGAGCAGTTCTTC. This sequence encodes CASSPVQSSTYNEQFF.